This TCR beta chain was observed in a study of blood T cell repertoires in COVID-19 (TCRdb year 2020). Background on the whole study: Samples from collaborators originated in the United States, Italy and Spain and spanned both the acute and convalescent phases of COVID-19. Sample metadata almost always included a de-identified subject ID, COVID-19 status, age in years and sex. Samples came from the ongoing ImmuneRACE study (first 160 participants) plus 1,254 subjects from 6 global collaborators. The prospective study material was composed of cDNA or gDNA derived from T cells, B-cell-depleted T cells, or PBMCs. Where available, HLA class I and class II types were taken from metadata supplied by the sample provider and were not determined by assay-based typing. Subjects who had been exposed to COVID-19, were actively infected with it, or had recovered from it provided the deeply sampled blood TCRbeta repertoires that made up the dataset. The repertoires were released in a freely available public database meant as a resource for research on the immune response to SARS-CoV-2.

One collaborating source in Seattle enrolled patients during active infection and followed them longitudinally through the course of disease. Whole blood was collected in K2EDTA tubes by collaborating institutions according to the institutions' own protocols. For TCRbeta analysis, collaborators shipped samples in one of three forms: frozen whole blood, isolated PBMCs, or DNA extracted from either of those sample types. This clone was seen just once. Its antigen target is currently unknown. One base away there is no much larger clone; base qualities are not given. The immunoSEQ Assay, a bias-controlled multiplex PCR, was used to amplify TCRbeta CDR3 regions from genomic DNA. Per the original workflow: The number of nucleated cells in each sample was estimated by amplification of reference gene primers within the assay. To quantify the absolute abundance of each unique TCRbeta CDR3 rearrangement, sequence reads were collapsed and filtered. For each sample, productive Simpson clonality was calculated as the square root of Simpson's diversity index across productive rearrangements. TCRdb re-hosts the immuneACCESS table, in-frame sequences only. Its copies lack some clones; in the studies checked, an unresolved V gene accounts for under half of them, and the cause for the rest is not known. The DNA was the basis for D and trimming; V, J and clone size are from that table. The sample profile shows around 270,000 clones; about 80% of them were found once. The ten top clones hold around a sixth of the sample.

Results the study describes overall, beyond this receptor: The amount of clinical and demographic metadata varied by source and participant and was provided uncurated.

The trim is 3 bases for V and 7 bases for J, with a gap of 16 bases between the germline ends. The cysteine opens and the phenylalanine closes a CDR3 of 15 amino acids. The read is trimmed to its CDR3 DNA, 45 bases read in frame from base 1. CDR1 and CDR2 are read off the germline V gene (reference sequence) as SGHNT and YYREEE. Sequenced material: peripheral blood. The rearranged chain carries TRBV5-4 and TRBJ1-4, with no D gene named confidently. The TCR was taken from a person aged 65-85 years with COVID-19, enrolled during active disease. This receptor has the CDR3 CASSSSFARGEKLFF. Here is the DNA: TGTGCCAGCAGCTCCTCCTTCGCTCGGGGTGAAAAACTGTTTTTT.